These T cell receptor beta chains were read from a single sample in a study of T cells after yellow fever vaccination. TCRdb analysed the 5' RACE reads with MiXCR anew, one entry per CDR3 protein. The repertoire includes approximately 330,000 distinct CDR3 sequences, around 12% of them detected once, and roughly 3% sits in the top ten. Material: CD4+ T cells sorted from PBMCs, obtained 15 days after the yellow fever booster vaccination. These receptors came from a man aged 18 to 35 who received the YFV17D yellow fever vaccine. Each CDR3 is given with its conserved first and last residue. The D gene is left open where the match is weak. Part of the rows lack a size; the others show once, few, many or a class for expanded clones.

few TRBJ2-5 TRBV6-1 . TGTGCCAGCTTTAGAGACCCCCAAGAGACCCAGTACTTC CASFRDPQETQYF
. TRBJ1-2 TRBV9 TRBD1 TGTGCCAGCAGCGTCAGACAGGGGGGTGGCTACACCTTC CASSVRQGGGYTF
. TRBJ2-2 TRBV11-2 . TGTGCCAGCAGCTTCAGTTGGGGCGGCACCGGGGAGCTGTTTTTT CASSFSWGGTGELFF
. TRBJ1-6 TRBV7-2 . TGTGCCAGCAGCCAACTCCGGGGATCTAATTCACCCCTCCACTTT CASSQLRGSNSPLHF
many TRBJ1-1 TRBV7-3 . TGTGCCAGCAGCCTCGGGTCTGAAGCTTTCTTT CASSLGSEAFF
few TRBJ2-1 TRBV25-1 TRBD2 TGTGCCAGCCGTACTAGCGGGGGGCCTAATGAGCAGTTCTTC CASRTSGGPNEQFF
few TRBJ2-2 TRBV12-3/TRBV12-4 . TGTGCCAGTCGATGGGGTGGCGGGGAGCTGTTTTTT CASRWGGGELFF
many TRBJ1-5 TRBV12-3/TRBV12-4 . TGTGCCAGCAGTTTAGCGTATCTTCAGCCCCAGCATTTT CASSLAYLQPQHF
few TRBJ1-2 TRBV11-2 . TGTGCCAGCAGCCCCCTCGGGTATGGCTATGGCTACACCTTC CASSPLGYGYGYTF
. TRBJ1-2 TRBV6-5 TRBD1 TGTGCCAGCAGTATGGACAGGGGCCACTATGGCTACACCTTC CASSMDRGHYGYTF
few TRBJ1-6 TRBV20-1 . TGCAGTGCTAGAGATCGCCGGACCTTAACGAATTCACCCCTCCACTTT CSARDRRTLTNSPLHF
few TRBJ1-2 TRBV24-1 . TGTGCCACCAGTGACCCTTTCGAAGGCTACACCTTC CATSDPFEGYTF
many TRBJ1-2 TRBV7-2 . TGTGCCAGCAGCCTTTGGGGGGGGCTGTACGGCTACACCTTC CASSLWGGLYGYTF
many TRBJ1-1 TRBV5-1 TRBD1 TGCGCCAGCAGCAGGGATGAGTCAGGGGGCACTGAAGCTTTCTTT CASSRDESGGTEAFF
. TRBJ1-6 TRBV9 . TGTGCCAGCAGCCCCCTCGGGGGGGTTGGTTCACCCCTCCACTTT CASSPLGGVGSPLHF
. TRBJ1-2 TRBV11-2 . TGTGCCAGCAGCGTGGACATAACTAACTATGGCTACACCTTC CASSVDITNYGYTF
. TRBJ2-2 TRBV27 . TGTGCCAGCAGTCGGGAATTGCCGAACACCGGGGAGCTGTTTTTT CASSRELPNTGELFF
. TRBJ2-7 TRBV11-3 . TGTGCCAGCAGCCCCCGGGAAAGCGGCGAGCAGTACTTC CASSPRESGEQYF
. TRBJ1-3 TRBV9 . TGTGCCAGCAGCATGGGCCTCGGGGGGAGCTCTGGAAACACCATATATTTT CASSMGLGGSSGNTIYF
. TRBJ1-1 TRBV7-2 . TGTGCCAGCAGCTTGAGAGGACAGCTTGAAGCTTTCTTT CASSLRGQLEAFF
few TRBJ2-3 TRBV15 TRBD2 TGTGCCACCAGCAGGAAACTAGCGGGGGCCACAGATACGCAGTATTTT CATSRKLAGATDTQYF
few TRBJ2-7 TRBV6-5 . TGTGCCAGCAGGCCCACAGGATCCTACGAGCAGTACTTC CASRPTGSYEQYF
. TRBJ2-1 TRBV7-9 TRBD2 TGTGCCAGCAGCTCTCTAGCGGGGGGCCTACCCAATGAGCAGTTCTTC CASSSLAGGLPNEQFF
few TRBJ2-4 TRBV23-1 TRBD1 TGCGCCAGCAGTCAAATCGGGGACCGGGACAGGGGCCCACTAGCCAAAAACATTCAGTACTTC CASSQIGDRDRGPLAKNIQYF
. TRBJ1-1 TRBV20-1 . TGCAGTGCTTGGAGGCAGGGAGGAGGAACTGAAGCTTTCTTT CSAWRQGGGTEAFF
. TRBJ1-5 TRBV19 . TGTGCCAGTAGTATCGGGACCGGCAATCAGCCCCAGCATTTT CASSIGTGNQPQHF
. TRBJ2-3 TRBV24-1 TRBD2 TGTGCCACCAGTGACCCCGGCCTAGCGGGCACAGATACGCAGTATTTT CATSDPGLAGTDTQYF
. TRBJ1-5 TRBV7-2 TRBD1 TGTGCCAGCAGTCCCCGACAGGGGGCTATTCAGCCCCAGCATTTT CASSPRQGAIQPQHF
few TRBJ1-2 TRBV12-3/TRBV12-4 . TGTGCCAGCAGTTTACTTGGGGGCGGGGGCTACACCTTC CASSLLGGGGYTF
few TRBJ1-2 TRBV6-5 . TGTGCCAGCAGCATCCGGGGGGTCCCGATGTATGGCTACACCTTC CASSIRGVPMYGYTF
. TRBJ1-4 TRBV2 TRBD1 TGTGCCAGCACCCGGACAGGGGGCGCCGAAAAACTGTTTTTT CASTRTGGAEKLFF
. TRBJ1-1 TRBV5-1 . TGCGCCAGCACCGTGCTCCCAGACACTGAAGCTTTCTTT CASTVLPDTEAFF
many TRBJ1-1 TRBV7-2 TRBD1 TGTGCCAGCAGCCCGGGACAGGGGAAGATCACTGAAGCTTTCTTT CASSPGQGKITEAFF